One sample yielded the 8 T cell receptor beta chains listed below, sequenced in a study of T-cell memory formation after mild COVID-19. TCRdb re-called the 5' RACE reads with MiXCR, one entry per CDR3 protein. The sample includes 150,000 to 200,000 distinct CDR3 sequences, 10% to 15% seen only once; the top ten take approximately 3.3%. Specimen: PBMCs or a T cell subset sorted from them (not recorded which). The receptors derive from a man younger than 30 who had mild COVID-19 (a few samples of this study predate the infection). Cell type and time point are not known.

The chain recombines TRBV28 with TRBJ2-7; 8 bases align to TRBD2. V shed 1 base and J 1 base; nucleotides not matched to a gene: 3. This CDR3 has 15 amino acids. CDR1 and CDR2 (germline): MDHEN, SYDVKM. The CDR3 region is CASSLYSGGSYEQYV. DNA for the CDR3: TGTGCCAGCAGTTTATACAGCGGGGGTTCCTACGAGCAGTACGTC.

The chain combines TRBV4-3 with TRBJ2-3; D not resolved. Trimming shortened V by 4 bases and J by 4 bases, and 15 bases separated the two germline ends. This CDR3 comprises 15 residues. Germline CDR1 and CDR2: LGHNA and YSLEER. Here the CDR3 reads CASSPRLTRPDTQYF. DNA of the CDR3: TGCGCCAGCAGCCCGCGCCTGACCAGGCCAGATACGCAGTATTTT.

This clonotype was seen a few times. The chain has TRBV27 and TRBJ2-7, with unresolved D. The CDR3 is 15 residues long. V lost 2 bases and J 1 base, leaving 12 bases between the germline ends. The germline gives CDR1 MNHEY, CDR2 SMNVEV (reference sequence). This CDR3 is CASSLGLKTSYEQYF. CDR3 nucleotide sequence: TGTGCCAGCAGTTTAGGGCTGAAAACATCCTACGAGCAGTACTTC.

This clonotype was observed a handful of times. This rearrangement joins TRBV4-3 to TRBJ2-1; weak D call: TRBD2 (6 bases). This CDR3 contains 16 residues. Trimming removed 0 bases from V and 2 bases from J, with 11 bases in between. Germline assignment: CDR1 LGHNA and CDR2 YSLEER. CDR3 bases: TGCGCCAGCAGCCAAGATCGACTAGGGCCCTACAATGAGCAGTTCTTC. This encodes CASSQDRLGPYNEQFF.

This chain joins TRBV2 and TRBJ1-1; D may be TRBD1 (5 bases). The CDR3 is made up of 15 amino acids. Germline V gives CDR1 SNHLY, CDR2 FYNNEI. V was pared by 6 bases and J by 1 base, with 15 bases between. In DNA form, the CDR3 reads TGTGCCAGCAGCACCCGGACGGGGGGGAACACTGAAGCTTTCTTT. Translation: CASSTRTGGNTEAFF.

There are a few counts of this clonotype. V usage is TRBV12-3 or TRBV12-4 and J usage is TRBJ2-7; perhaps D is TRBD1 or TRBD2 (5 bases each). CDR3 length: 15 residues. V lost 2 bases and J lost 5, with 16 bases in between. The CDR3 region is CASSLREKGRNEQYF. The CDR3 DNA is TGTGCCAGCAGTTTAAGGGAGAAGGGGCGGAACGAGCAGTACTTC.

The chain couples TRBV6-2 or TRBV6-3 to TRBJ2-7, with TRBD2 matching over 9 bases. This CDR3 has 13 amino acids. Trimming took 6 bases from V and 2 from J; bases not matched to a gene: 2. Looked up from germline, CDR1 is MNHEY and CDR2 is SVGEGT. The CDR3, as DNA: TGTGCCAGCAGCCGCGGGGGGGCCTACGAGCAGTACTTC. It specifies CASSRGGAYEQYF.

This clonotype has ten or more counts. The CDR3 loop reads CASSQPTGGRNEQYF. The CDR3 DNA follows: TGTGCCAGCAGCCAACCGACAGGGGGCCGGAACGAGCAGTACTTC. The chain combines TRBV3-1 with TRBJ2-7; TRBD1 matches at 10 bases. Per the germline V gene, CDR1 is LGHDT and CDR2 is YNNKEL (reference sequence). CDR3 length equals 15 residues. The ends lost 2 bases at V and 5 bases at J; junction bases unmatched: 6.